The present TCR beta chain was sequenced within a study of shared T cell receptors in the human thymus (dated by TCRdb to about 2021). Describing the broader study: The study examined how the human thymus generates shared, self-reactive T-cell receptor alpha chains.

With regard to this clone: The antigen this receptor binds is unknown. Nothing much larger sits one base from this clone, and base qualities are not available.

The germline V gene encodes CDR1 WNHNN and CDR2 SYGVQD (reference sequence). The CDR3 contains 13 residues, cysteine and phenylalanine counted. Only CDR3 DNA is held: 39 bases, read in frame from base 1. The library was generated by the immunoSEQ multiplex PCR assay. TCRdb took this table from immuneACCESS and kept in-frame rearrangements with V and J called. Such tables lack part of the clones; where checked against another copy, unresolved V genes explain under half of the gap, and the rest is unexplained. The sample includes 550,000 to 800,000 clones, with approximately 83% observed a single time. About 0.0098% of the sample lies in the top ten. Another study also made use of these data, one on human thymus T cells. The second paper states: In Finland, the donors were immunologically healthy infants who were having open corrective cardiac surgery for congenital heart defects. Thymus tissue was obtained as surgical resects removed during corrective cardiac surgery. Biased V and J gene segment usage appeared to be present in both thymic and peripheral blood repertoires. Highly overlapping thymic TCR repertoires among unrelated individuals were reported in the related research. The study described the TCR alpha and beta repertoires in fewer than 10 infant thymus samples and a few matching peripheral blood samples. Donor ages ranging from roughly 7 to 250 days were recorded, and more than 5 male and a couple of female infants were included in the cohort. Thymocytes were released mechanically from tissue and stored at -70 °C as pellets of about 8.5-31 million cells. A QIAsymphony instrument was used to extract genomic DNA from the frozen cell pellets. The immunoSEQ multiplex PCR assay was used to amplify the TCRB and TCRAD loci from a standardized quantity of quality-controlled genomic DNA. The amplicons covered the V(D)J region and were long enough to include the CDR3 and to identify the V and J genes. Through the commercial immunoSEQ service, the amplicons were sequenced on an Illumina platform. Primer bias and sequencing errors were corrected using previously described methods, and TCRAD and TCRB definitions followed the IMGT database. Repertoires were analysed with immunoSEQ Analyzer 3.0 and VDJTools, covering basic statistics, V/J segment usage, diversity estimates, rarefaction and pairwise overlap. Chao1, ChaoE, Efron-Thisted, Shannon and inverse Simpson indices were used to estimate diversity, which was also estimated on datasets down-sampled to the smallest sample. For repertoire overlap, CDR3 nucleotide sequence, V gene and J gene had to match strictly, and clustering was done by Jaccard-based multidimensional scaling. On average, thymus samples yielded around 800,000 unique TCRB clonotypes, whereas blood samples yielded some 92,000.

Sequencing was done on a sample of thymocytes. The TCR comes from a girl under three years old with a congenital heart defect. Donor details come from another sample of the same person, matched by shared clones. Rearrangement joined TRBV10-1 to TRBJ1-6; the D gene is perhaps TRBD1, on 6 matching bases. The CDR3 has the sequence CAIPRGRHSPLHF. The sequenced DNA: TGCGCAATACCTAGGGGGAGACATTCACCCCTCCACTTT.